This T cell receptor (beta chain) was identified in a study of blood T cell repertoires in COVID-19. Study-wide context: The origin of the acute and convalescent COVID-19 samples was the United States, Italy and Spain. Sources were T cells, B-cell-depleted T cells, or PBMCs; the material itself was cDNA or gDNA.

Per the authors' pipeline: Reference gene primer amplification gave nucleated cell count estimates. TCRdb's table, derived via immunoSEQ multiplex PCR, lists solely in-frame clones and lacks some. V and J calls and clone size follow that table, whereas D and trimming were derived from the DNA. The sample yields around 280,000 clones, over 80% seen once. V was trimmed by 3 bases and J by 4 bases, leaving 10 bases between them. CDR1 KGHSH and CDR2 LQKENI come from the germline V gene. This CDR3 has 14 residues. The J gene is TRBJ1-3, the V gene TRBV18; D perhaps matches TRBD1 (5 bases). This receptor was taken from a woman aged 45-60 years with active or convalescent COVID-19. Input material: peripheral blood. The CDR3 DNA is TGTGCCAGCTCACCCAGGACATTAGGAAACACCATATATTTT. Its protein product is CASSPRTLGNTIYF.